The TCR beta chain described here comes from a study of Ad26.COV2.S vaccination and SARS-CoV-2 variants (dated by TCRdb to the early 2020s). Study-level background: Vaccine-arm donors came from COV1001, a multicentre, randomized, double-blind, placebo-controlled phase I-IIa trial of Ad26.COV2.S in healthy adults. Ad26.COV2.S was administered intramuscularly at 5 x 10^10 or 1 x 10^11 viral particles, either as a single shot or as two shots given 56 days apart. Sequencing of the TCRbeta repertoire served to evaluate the specificity and breadth of SARS-CoV-2-reactive T cell receptors following Ad26.COV2.S vaccination. A total of 32 samples were included in the TCR-sequenced set, comprising roughly 20 Ad26.COV2.S vaccine recipients, 5 placebo recipients and 8 SARS-CoV-2 convalescent individuals. Participants in the trial were split at random into five groups of five each, receiving low-dose or high-dose Ad26.COV2.S once or twice, or else placebo on both occasions. Throughout the experiments and outcome assessment, investigators stayed blinded to trial group allocation. The full study reports these points: Ad26.COV2.S recipients had higher spike-specific TCR breadth than placebo recipients (P = 0.0014). After vaccination, substantial breadth of spike-specific CD8+ and CD4+ T cell responses was reported. The authors noted that total T cell responses may have been underestimated by the TCR breadth and depth analyses. The study was not powered for comparison of responses between vaccine doses or regimens. Non-spike TCR breadth was comparable between vaccine and placebo recipients, consistent with the vaccine containing only spike.

The treatment or condition label, as the study defines it: about 20 received Ad26.COV2.S at low or high dose, single or two shots; about 5 received placebo; per-sample allocation not given. Repertoires of vaccine and placebo recipients were sequenced from samples taken on day 63 after the first injection. Between 29 July and 7 August 2020, Cohort 1b enrolled 25 adults aged 18-55 years at one site in Boston, USA. As a vaccine, Ad26.COV2.S was a replication-incompetent adenovirus type 26 vector that expressed a prefusion-stabilized SARS-CoV-2 spike protein derived from the original Wuhan strain. The immunoSEQ Assay was used to sequence TCRbeta CDR3 regions. After extraction, genomic DNA underwent amplification by bias-controlled multiplex PCR, followed by high-throughput sequencing. In the paper's pipeline: To quantify the absolute abundance of each unique TCRbeta CDR3 region, sequences were collapsed and filtered. T cell fraction was estimated by normalization of TCRbeta template counts to usable DNA, with usable DNA being measured through amplification of reference genes present in all nucleated cells. Repertoire TCRs were annotated as SARS-CoV-2-specific by exact matching of V gene, CDR3 amino acid sequence and J gene to a known reactive TCR set. The reference SARS-CoV-2 TCR set was obtained from MIRA and was filtered for enrichment in COVID-19-positive ImmuneCODE repertoires, whereby public or cross-reactive TCRs were removed. Drawing on the MIRA antigens, annotated TCRs were analysed further at the level of specific ORF or position within ORF. Depth was the summed frequency of annotated unique rearrangements, while breadth was defined as annotated unique rearrangements over total unique productive rearrangements. TCR breadth was compared between groups using two-sided Wilcoxon rank-sum tests. Not all clones reach the TCRdb copy of this immuneACCESS table, which keeps in-frame sequences only. Checked studies attribute under half of the gap to unresolved V genes and leave the rest unexplained. V and J calls and clone size are copied from that table; D and trimming were computed from the DNA. The sample contains around 300,000 clones, 80% to 90% of them found a single time. The top ten constitute under 6% of the sample.

Trimming takes 3 bases off V and 5 bases off J; junction bases not matched to a gene: 7. Its CDR3 holds 15 amino acids, cysteine through phenylalanine. Only the CDR3 DNA stays, 45 bases, in frame from base 1. The germline V gene provides CDR1 SGHTA and CDR2 FQGTGA. Details on this clone: Its antigen target is currently unknown. Qualities for individual bases were not recorded, and no much larger clone is one base off.

The sample in question was peripheral blood, obtained in a trial of Ad26.COV2.S vaccine versus placebo. The receptor was derived from a person aged 18-60 years who received the Ad26.COV2.S COVID-19 vaccine or a placebo. Here the chain combines TRBV7-3 and TRBJ2-3, with 8 middle bases fitting TRBD1. The CDR3 in this case is CASSFRDRLVDTQYF. The nucleotide sequence is TGTGCCAGCAGCTTCCGGGACAGGTTGGTAGATACGCAGTATTTT. Where the CDR3 stops, the reference TRBV7-3 and TRBJ2-3 genes take over; the full variable domain is GAGVSQTPSNKVTEKGKYVELRCDPISGHTALYWYRQSLGQGPEFLIYFQGTGAADDSGLPNDRFFAVRPEGSVSTLKIQRTERGDSAVYLCASSFRDRLVDTQYFGPGTRLTVL.